This record looks at one T cell receptor (beta chain) sequence and its context. This specimen belongs to a study of OX40 agonist ivuxolimab in advanced cancers. V gave up 7 bases and J gave up 4 bases, with 16 bases separating them. In germline, CDR1 is MDHEN, CDR2 SYDVKM. This CDR3 contains 15 residues. The data were produced by immunoSEQ multiplex PCR, yet TCRdb's version contains in-frame clones alone and is incomplete. The sample lists more than 20,000 clones; about two thirds were seen once. The receptor was isolated from an adult with an advanced solid tumor such as melanoma, head and neck, liver or kidney cancer. Here the sequenced sample was CD4+ or CD8+ T cells sorted from blood, taken in a trial of the OX40 agonist ivuxolimab. This sequence joins TRBV28 and TRBJ2-2, with D hard to call. The CDR3 DNA follows: TGTGCCAGCACCACAACCTTTTTATCCACCGGGGAGCTGTTTTTT. Protein sequence: CASTTTFLSTGELFF. Using reference TRBV28 and TRBJ2-2 for the parts outside the CDR3, the full variable domain is DVKVTQSSRYLVKRTGEKVFLECVQDMDHENMFWYRQDPGLGLRLIYFSYDVKMKEKGDIPEGYSVSREKKERFSLILESASTNQTSMYLCASTTTFLSTGELFFGEGSRLTVL.